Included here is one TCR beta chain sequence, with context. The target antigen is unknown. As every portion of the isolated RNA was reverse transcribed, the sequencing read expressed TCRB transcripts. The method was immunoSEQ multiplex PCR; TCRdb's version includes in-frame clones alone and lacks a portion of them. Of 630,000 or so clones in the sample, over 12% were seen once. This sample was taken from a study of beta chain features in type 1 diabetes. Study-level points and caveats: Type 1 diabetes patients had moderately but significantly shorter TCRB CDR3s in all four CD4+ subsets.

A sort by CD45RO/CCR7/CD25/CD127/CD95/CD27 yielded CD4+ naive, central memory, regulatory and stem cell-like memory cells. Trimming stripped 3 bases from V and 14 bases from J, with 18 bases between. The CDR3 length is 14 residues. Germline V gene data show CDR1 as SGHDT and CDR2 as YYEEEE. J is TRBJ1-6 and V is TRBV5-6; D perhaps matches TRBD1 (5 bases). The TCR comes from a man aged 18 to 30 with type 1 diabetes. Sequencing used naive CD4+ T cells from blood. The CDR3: CASSSRDAGSALHF. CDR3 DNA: TGTGCCAGCAGCTCTCGGGACGCCGGATCAGCCCTCCACTTT.